Described below is a single T cell receptor (beta chain) sequence and its context. Antigen unknown. A much larger clone is a single base away; this may be a read error. TCRdb re-called the PCR reads with MiXCR, one entry per CDR3 protein. The sample consists of about 640,000 distinct CDR3 sequences, about 20% of them appearing once. These data belong to a study of molecular identifiers for immune sequencing clone quantification. Whole-study findings and limits: Clonotypes surpassing 20 RNA copies contained over 98% of effector molecules, versus under 1% in naive cells.

This CDR3 region has 14 residues. Germline CDR1 MNHEY, CDR2 SVGAGI. V lost 4 bases and J 6 bases, leaving 12 bases between the germline ends. Sequencing was carried out using naive CD8+ T cells from blood, with Jurkat cell RNA spiked in. The sample's subset: FACS-sorted CD8+CD4-CCR7+CD45RA+ naive T cells. The sequence came from a human donor in good health. Some libraries in this study had Jurkat cell RNA spiked in. This chain joins TRBV6-5 and TRBJ2-2, with no clear D. The CDR3 DNA is TGTGCCAGCAGTTGCTCGCAGGAACCCGGGGAGCTGTTTTTT. This gives the protein CASSCSQEPGELFF.